The present entry profiles one T cell receptor (beta chain) with its context. Its antigen remains unknown. cDNA serving as the sequencing template came from extracted, reverse transcribed RNA. Data came from immunoSEQ multiplex PCR; TCRdb stores just in-frame clones and leaves some out. The sample yields under 65,000 clones, about 40% seen once. From alopecia areata patients, lesional scalp punch biopsies and peripheral blood were collected. This sample is part of a study of CD8+ T cells in alopecia areata. Whole-study findings and limits: Especially in alopecia totalis/universalis, lesional scalp showed greater clonality than normal scalp did.

The receptor was derived from a human donor with alopecia areata. The material sequenced was NKG2D-low CD8+ T cells sorted from blood.

The CDR3 sequence: CASSLTGGGNEQYF. The CDR3 nucleotides read TGTGCCAGCAGCCTGACAGGGGGAGGTAACGAGCAGTACTTC. V usage is TRBV25-1 and J usage is TRBJ2-7; 9 positions match TRBD1. After removal of 6 bases from V and 5 bases from J, the junction contained 8 bases not matched to a gene. This CDR3 spans 14 amino acids. Germline V lookup: CDR1 MGHDK, CDR2 SYGVNS.